A single sample is the source of the 14 T cell receptor beta chains below, sequenced in a study of blood T cell repertoires in COVID-19. Clones were read by immunoSEQ multiplex PCR, and TCRdb kept only the in-frame ones, dropping some. The sample includes about 250,000 clones, 75% to 90% of them seen just once. Sequencing was performed on peripheral blood. The receptors were sampled from a woman aged 25 to 45 with active or convalescent COVID-19.

The chain joins TRBV9 to TRBJ2-1; TRBD2 matches at 7 bases. Germline loops: CDR1 SGDLS, CDR2 YYNGEE. This CDR3 has 16 amino acids. The V segment lost 2 bases and the J segment 6 bases; nucleotides outside the gene matches: 11. The CDR3 here is CASSVERGWLRNEQFF. CDR3 coding DNA: TGTGCCAGCAGCGTTGAGCGGGGCTGGTTACGCAATGAGCAGTTCTTC.

The chain is built from TRBV6-5 and TRBJ1-6; no reliable D call. The CDR3 contains 13 residues. The germline CDR1 and CDR2 sequences are MNHEY and SVGAGI. V was pared by 7 bases and J by 7 bases, with 11 bases between. Written as DNA, the CDR3 is TGTGCCAGCAAGATGGCGGTAAATTCACCCCTCCACTTT. Translated: CASKMAVNSPLHF.

The chain couples TRBV30 to TRBJ2-7, with TRBD1 matching 10 bases. Per the germline V gene, CDR1 is GTSNPN and CDR2 is SVGIG (reference sequence). After removal of 4 bases from V and 12 bases from J, the junction contained 12 bases not matched to a gene. CDR3 size: 13 residues. In DNA form, the CDR3 reads TGTGCCTGGACCCTCCGGGGGACAGGGGAACCGTACTTC. It codes for CAWTLRGTGEPYF. The full variable domain, completed using reference TRBV30 and TRBJ2-7, is SQTIHQWPATLVQPVGSPLSLECTVEGTSNPNLYWYRQAAGRGLQLLFYSVGIGQISSEVPQNLSASRPQDRQFILSSKKLLLSDSGFYLCAWTLRGTGEPYFGPGTRLTVT.

A single count supports this clone. This sequence joins TRBV5-5 and TRBJ1-2; TRBD1 agrees at 8 bases. From germline, CDR1 is SGHKS and CDR2 YYEKEE (reference sequence). This CDR3 region has 15 residues. Trimming at V came to 4 bases and at J to 8 bases, leaving 13 bases not matched to a gene. The CDR3 DNA follows: TGTGCCAGCAGCCCGTACCAGGGGGCCATTGGGGGCTACACCTTC. Translation: CASSPYQGAIGGYTF.

This sequence joins TRBV5-1 and TRBJ2-3, with 7 bases matching TRBD1. The V and J ends lost 4 bases and 2 bases, in that order; junction bases with no gene match: 7. Germline loops: CDR1 SGHRS, CDR2 YFSETQ. The CDR3 runs 15 residues. In DNA form, the CDR3 reads TGCGCCAGCAGCCCCGGGACAGAATACACAGATACGCAGTATTTT. Protein product: CASSPGTEYTDTQYF.

This chain uses TRBV4-3 with TRBJ1-1; tentative D call: TRBD1 (5 bases). The CDR3 runs 14 residues. Germline CDR1 is LGHNA and CDR2 is YSLEER. With 1 base removed from V and 3 bases from J, the gap between germline ends came to 9 bases. The CDR3: CASSQVRGYTEAFF. CDR3 DNA: TGCGCCAGCAGCCAAGTTCGGGGGTACACTGAAGCTTTCTTT.

V is TRBV2 and J is TRBJ1-2; D is ambiguous. From germline, CDR1 is SNHLY and CDR2 FYNNEI. The CDR3 contains 14 residues. Deletions cut 4 bases from V and 8 bases from J, with 17 bases between. CDR3 coding DNA: TGTGCCAGCAGTGTACCAACGGGCGGCGGGGGCTACACCTTC. It translates to CASSVPTGGGGYTF.

The V gene is TRBV5-1, the J gene TRBJ2-6, with a weak D call TRBD1 (6 bases). Germline lookup yields CDR1 SGHRS and CDR2 YFSETQ. Trimming took off 4 bases at V and 2 bases at J, with 10 bases between the two ends. This CDR3 comprises 15 residues. CDR3 bases: TGCGCCAGCAGCCCCGACAGGACTGGGGCCAACGTCCTGACTTTC. Translation: CASSPDRTGANVLTF.

The gene calls are TRBV15 and TRBJ2-2; TRBD1 matches at 9 bases. With V trimmed by 2 bases and J by 6 bases, 7 bases remained unmatched. There are 16 residues in the CDR3. Per the germline V gene, CDR1 is LNHNV and CDR2 is YYDKDF (reference sequence). CDR3 loop: CATSRRRTGVAGELFF. The CDR3 DNA follows: TGTGCCACCAGCAGACGAAGGACAGGGGTTGCCGGGGAGCTGTTTTTT.

This clone was seen a handful of times. This chain links TRBV28 with TRBJ1-2; D is unresolved. Germline V gene sequence: CDR1 MDHEN, CDR2 SYDVKM. This CDR3 is 13 amino acids long. Trimming removed 6 bases from V and 8 bases from J, with 16 bases in between. CDR3 residues: CASSPGTREGYTF. CDR3 sequence (DNA): TGTGCCAGCAGCCCGGGCACCCGGGAGGGCTACACCTTC.

The chain links TRBV19 to TRBJ1-3; TRBD1 agrees at 11 bases. The germline V gene has CDR1 LNHDA and CDR2 SQIVND (reference sequence). V lost 7 bases, J lost 0 bases, and 11 bases stayed unmatched. The CDR3 spans 18 residues. As DNA, the CDR3 is TGTGCCAGTATCCGGACAGGGGGCGACTTATACTCTGGAAACACCATATATTTT. As protein: CASIRTGGDLYSGNTIYF.

This chain's CDR3 is CASSPGRGGANVLTF. In nucleotides, the CDR3 is TGCGCCAGCAGCCCTGGGAGGGGAGGGGCCAACGTCCTGACTTTC. The gene calls are TRBV5-1 and TRBJ2-6; 7 bases map to TRBD2. Looked up from germline, CDR1 is SGHRS and CDR2 is YFSETQ. V dropped 4 bases and J dropped 4; count of bases not matched to a gene: 5. The CDR3 is made up of 15 amino acids.

The chain recombines TRBV7-2 with TRBJ2-1; 12 bases map to TRBD2. Germline V gives CDR1 SGHTA, CDR2 FQGNSA. The V segment lost 0 bases and the J segment 9 bases; nucleotides outside the gene matches: 9. The CDR3 is 17 amino acids. The CDR3 is CASSLALALAGGGEQFF. The CDR3 nucleotides are TGTGCCAGCAGCTTAGCGCTGGCACTAGCGGGGGGAGGTGAGCAGTTCTTC.

The V and J genes are TRBV5-4 and TRBJ2-3; 8 bases match TRBD1. With V trimmed by 0 bases and J by 0 bases, 6 bases remained unmatched. Germline V lookup: CDR1 SGHNT, CDR2 YYREEE (reference sequence). There are 17 residues in the CDR3. As DNA, the CDR3 is TGTGCCAGCAGCTTGGCCATAGGACAGGGTAGCACAGATACGCAGTATTTT. It specifies CASSLAIGQGSTDTQYF.